Below, one T cell receptor beta chain is given with its context. This entry comes from a study of blood T cell repertoires in COVID-19. Study-level background: Material from acute and convalescent COVID-19 was sourced from the United States, Italy and Spain. Sample material is recorded as cDNA or gDNA derived from T cells, B-cell-depleted T cells, or PBMCs.

Method: immunoSEQ multiplex PCR; TCRdb's copy keeps in-frame clones and lacks some. Of about 170,000 clones in the sample, 80% to 90% were seen once. Self-reported history from a screening survey and questionnaire set each donor's cohort. Donors of Cohort 3 who recovered were those that had two negative PCRs, clearance, or symptom resolution. Germline trimming cut 0 bases from V and 0 bases from J; bases unmatched to any gene: 1. Per the germline V gene, CDR1 is SGHNT and CDR2 is YYREEE (reference sequence). CDR3 size: 15 residues. The chain combines TRBV5-4 with TRBJ1-1; 8 positions agree with TRBD1. Sequencing input: PBMCs or T cells enriched from blood (not recorded which). This TCR derives from a man between 50 and 59 years old who had recovered from COVID-19. DNA for the CDR3: TGTGCCAGCAGCTTGGCGACAGGGGTGAACACTGAAGCTTTCTTT. This encodes CASSLATGVNTEAFF.